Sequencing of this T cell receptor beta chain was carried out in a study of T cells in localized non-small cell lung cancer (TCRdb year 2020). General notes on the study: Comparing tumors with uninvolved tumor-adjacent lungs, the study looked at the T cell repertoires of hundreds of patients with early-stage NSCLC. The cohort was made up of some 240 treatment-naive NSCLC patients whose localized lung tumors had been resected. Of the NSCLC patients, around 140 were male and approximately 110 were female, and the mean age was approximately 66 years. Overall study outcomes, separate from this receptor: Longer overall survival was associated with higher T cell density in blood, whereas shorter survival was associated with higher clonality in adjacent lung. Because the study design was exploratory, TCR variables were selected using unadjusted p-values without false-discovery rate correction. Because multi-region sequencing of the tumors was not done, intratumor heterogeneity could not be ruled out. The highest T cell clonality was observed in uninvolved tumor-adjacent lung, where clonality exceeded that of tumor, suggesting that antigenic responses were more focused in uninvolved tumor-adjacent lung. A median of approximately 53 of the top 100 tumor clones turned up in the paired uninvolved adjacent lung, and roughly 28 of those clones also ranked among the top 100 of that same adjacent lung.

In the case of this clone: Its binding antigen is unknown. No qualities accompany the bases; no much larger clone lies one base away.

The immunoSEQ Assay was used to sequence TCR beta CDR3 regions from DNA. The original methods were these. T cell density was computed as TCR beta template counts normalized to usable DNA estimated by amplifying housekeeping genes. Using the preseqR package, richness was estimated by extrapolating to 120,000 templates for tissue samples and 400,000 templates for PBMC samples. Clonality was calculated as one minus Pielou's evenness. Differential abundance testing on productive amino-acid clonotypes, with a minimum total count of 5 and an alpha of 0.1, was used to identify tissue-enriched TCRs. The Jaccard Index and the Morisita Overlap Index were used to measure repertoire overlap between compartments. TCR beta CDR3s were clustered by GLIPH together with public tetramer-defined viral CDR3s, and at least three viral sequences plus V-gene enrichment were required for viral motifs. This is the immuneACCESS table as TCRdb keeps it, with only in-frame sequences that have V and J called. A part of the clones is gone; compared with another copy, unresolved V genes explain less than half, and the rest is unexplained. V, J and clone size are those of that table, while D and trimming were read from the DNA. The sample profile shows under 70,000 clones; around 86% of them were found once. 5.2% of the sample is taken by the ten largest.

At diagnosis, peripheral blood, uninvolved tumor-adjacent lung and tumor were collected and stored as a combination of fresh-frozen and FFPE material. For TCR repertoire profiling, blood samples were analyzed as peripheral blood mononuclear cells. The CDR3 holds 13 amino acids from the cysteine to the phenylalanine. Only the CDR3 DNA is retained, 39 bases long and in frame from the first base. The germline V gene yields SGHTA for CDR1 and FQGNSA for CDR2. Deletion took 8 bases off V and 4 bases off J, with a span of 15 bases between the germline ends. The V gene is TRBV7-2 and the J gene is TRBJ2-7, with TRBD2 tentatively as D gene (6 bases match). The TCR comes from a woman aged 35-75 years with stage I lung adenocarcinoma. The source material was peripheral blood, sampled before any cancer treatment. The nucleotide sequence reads TGTGCCAGCCTGGAGGGACCGGGTTACGAGCAGTACTTC. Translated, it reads CASLEGPGYEQYF.